The present T cell receptor (beta chain) was sequenced within a study of breast tumors, draining lymph nodes, adjacent tissues. Study-level points and caveats: Data only fit, rather than demonstrated, lymph node origin of most tumor T cells. Tumor repertoires ranked between lymph nodes and nontumor tissue in diversity, with V and J gene preferences. Tumor and nontumor repertoires were significantly more similar in luminal-like than in basal-like breast cancer. Findings are consistent with lymph node origin and intratumoral expansion of most tumor T cells.

TCRdb re-called the multiplex PCR reads through MiXCR, storing one row per CDR3 protein. The data show 75,000 to 100,000 distinct CDR3 sequences, about 21% seen once. Breast cancer patients provided tissue from their axillary draining lymph nodes. Per germline, CDR1 GTSNPN and CDR2 SVGIG (reference sequence). The ends were cut back, 5 bases at V and 6 bases at J, with 20 bases in the middle. This CDR3 is built from 15 residues. Notes on this clonotype: Its antigen remains unknown.

The receptor was derived from a female donor with breast cancer. Some clones in this sample may be carry-over from other donors' samples. The V gene is TRBV30, the J gene TRBJ2-1; a possible D gene is TRBD1 (6 bases). Sequenced sample: axillary lymph node tissue. The CDR3 loop reads CAWSWGLDGPNEQFF. The CDR3, as DNA: TGTGCCTGGTCCTGGGGGCTAGACGGCCCCAATGAGCAGTTCTTC. Looking up the rest from reference TRBV30 and TRBJ2-1 gives the full variable domain: SQTIHQWPATLVQPVGSPLSLECTVEGTSNPNLYWYRQAAGRGLQLLFYSVGIGQISSEVPQNLSASRPQDRQFILSSKKLLLSDSGFYLCAWSWGLDGPNEQFFGPGTRLTVL.